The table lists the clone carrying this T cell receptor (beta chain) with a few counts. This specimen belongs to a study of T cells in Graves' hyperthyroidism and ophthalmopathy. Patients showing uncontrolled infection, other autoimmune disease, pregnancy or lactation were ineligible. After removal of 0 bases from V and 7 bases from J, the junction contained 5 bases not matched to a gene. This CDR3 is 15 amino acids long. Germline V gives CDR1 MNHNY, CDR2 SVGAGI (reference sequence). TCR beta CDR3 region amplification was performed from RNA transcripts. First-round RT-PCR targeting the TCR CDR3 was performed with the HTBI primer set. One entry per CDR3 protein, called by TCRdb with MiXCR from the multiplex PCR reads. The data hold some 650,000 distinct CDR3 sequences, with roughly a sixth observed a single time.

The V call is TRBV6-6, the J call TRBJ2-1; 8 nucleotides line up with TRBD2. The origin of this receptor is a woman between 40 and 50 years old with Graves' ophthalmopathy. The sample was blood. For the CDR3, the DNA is TGTGCCAGCAGTTACTCGACGGGACTAGGAAATGAGCAGTTCTTC. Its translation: CASSYSTGLGNEQFF.